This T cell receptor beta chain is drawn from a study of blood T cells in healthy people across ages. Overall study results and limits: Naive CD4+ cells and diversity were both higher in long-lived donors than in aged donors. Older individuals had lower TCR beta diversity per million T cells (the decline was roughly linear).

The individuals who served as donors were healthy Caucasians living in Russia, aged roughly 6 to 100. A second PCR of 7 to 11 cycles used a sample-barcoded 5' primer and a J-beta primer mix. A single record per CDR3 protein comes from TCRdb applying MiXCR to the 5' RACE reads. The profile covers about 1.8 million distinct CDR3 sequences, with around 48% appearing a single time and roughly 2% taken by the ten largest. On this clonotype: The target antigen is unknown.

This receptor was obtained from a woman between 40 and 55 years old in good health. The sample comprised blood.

CDR3 sequence reads: CSVEGTGGITDTQYF. CDR3 in DNA: TGCAGCGTTGAGGGGACAGGGGGCATTACAGATACGCAGTATTTT. The chain has TRBV29-1 and TRBJ2-3; 12 bases fit TRBD1. The V segment lost 3 bases and the J segment 3 bases; nucleotides outside the gene matches: 4. Germline assignment: CDR1 SQVTM and CDR2 ANQGSEA. This CDR3 is built from 15 residues.